The TCR beta chain under discussion was sequenced for a study of cytomegalovirus exposure and HLA in healthy donors. The study's findings and limits: Highly shared sequence variants in one cluster were likely a sequencing artifact. With later analysis, a missense DCLRE1C variant became linked to TCR beta V- and J-gene trimming. Another analysis was done later, and it associated fewer than 20,000 TCR beta sequences with HLA alleles at 0.05 false discovery rate. Within a later analysis, the majority of CMV-associated TCR beta chains appeared HLA-restricted.

Amplification used 60 Vbeta primers and 13 Jbeta primers. TCRdb keeps only in-frame clones here, not all; method: immunoSEQ multiplex PCR. The sample contains 150,000 to 200,000 clones, 80% of which appear only once. The CDR3 is made up of 12 amino acids. V lost 1 base, J lost 5 bases, and 5 bases lay in between. The germline V gene encodes CDR1 SEHNR and CDR2 FQNEAQ (reference sequence). With respect to this clone: Its antigen is undetermined.

This receptor was obtained from a girl between 10 and 17 years old in good health and CMV-seropositive. The rearrangement uses TRBV7-9 and TRBJ2-5, with D unclear. The specimen sequenced was PBMCs. CDR3 in DNA: TGTGCCAGCAGCTTAGGTCTGGAGACCCAGTACTTC. Translating it yields CASSLGLETQYF.